This T cell receptor beta chain emerged from a study of beta chain features in type 1 diabetes. CD4+ naive, central memory, regulatory and stem cell-like memory subsets were isolated by sorting on CD45RO/CCR7/CD25/CD127/CD95/CD27. Every isolated RNA sample was fully reverse transcribed, so sequencing captured expressed TCRB transcripts. Repertoires were generated with immunoSEQ multiplex PCR, while TCRdb's copy carries only in-frame clones and drops some. There are fewer than 45,000 clones in the sample; roughly 67% occur only once, and 2% to 2.5% lies in the top ten. The V and J ends lost 5 bases and 8 bases respectively, with 12 bases between them. Per germline, CDR1 MDHEN and CDR2 SYDVKM. The CDR3 runs to 13 residues. Study-wide results and limits: Shorter TCRB CDR3s, moderately but significantly so, marked every one of the four CD4+ subsets in Type 1 diabetes patients. Any HLA effect on TCRB rearrangement was left unresolved by small sub-analyses.

Turning to this clone: Antigen unknown.

This clonotype was sampled from a woman aged 25 to 39 in good health. The sample was Tregs from blood. The J gene is TRBJ1-4, the V gene TRBV28; D possibly corresponds to TRBD1 (5 bases). In DNA, the CDR3 is TGTGCCAGCAGTCAACCAGGGAGGGAAAAACTGTTTTTT. This translates into CASSQPGREKLFF.